Listed below are T cell receptor beta chains from one sample, sequenced in a study of spatial heterogeneity in lung cancer. TCRdb processed the 5' RACE reads anew with MiXCR; each CDR3 protein has one entry. The table shows 6,900 or so distinct CDR3 sequences, with about 3.9% occurring only once. The starting material was normal lung tissue next to the tumor, obtained at surgery. The receptors were gathered from a female donor with early-stage non-small cell lung cancer. Each CDR3 is given with its conserved first and last residue. D genes are given only for firm matches. Clone size, where shown, is once, few, many, or a class for clones that have expanded.

V gene,clone size,J gene,D gene,CDR3 protein,CDR3 DNA
TRBV2,many,TRBJ2-5,TRBD2,CASSPTGTRGETQYF,TGTGCCAGCAGCCCCACCGGGACTAGGGGAGAGACCCAGTACTTC
TRBV3-1,many,TRBJ1-2,NA,CASSHYAGWNGYTF,TGTGCCAGCAGCCACTACGCAGGGTGGAATGGCTACACCTTC
TRBV7-3,many,TRBJ1-2,TRBD1,CASSPTGGDGYTF,TGTGCCAGCAGTCCGACAGGGGGCGATGGCTACACCTTC
TRBV2,medium-sized,TRBJ2-3,TRBD2,CASTPPLRIAGGITQYF,TGTGCCAGCACTCCTCCCTTGAGGATTGCGGGGGGGATTACGCAGTATTTT
TRBV11-2,few,TRBJ2-7,NA,CASSLGLRFGEQYF,TGTGCCAGCAGCTTAGGTCTACGGTTCGGCGAGCAGTACTTC
TRBV6-2/TRBV6-3,many,TRBJ2-5,NA,CASGAYQETQYF,TGTGCCAGCGGGGCCTACCAAGAGACCCAGTACTTC
TRBV5-1,many,TRBJ2-7,NA,CASSLRGGLYEQYF,TGCGCCAGCAGCTTGAGGGGTGGGCTCTACGAGCAGTACTTC
TRBV6-1,many,TRBJ2-5,TRBD2,CASSESWRGSETQYF,TGTGCCAGCAGTGAATCGTGGCGGGGGAGTGAAACCCAGTACTTC
TRBV11-3,many,TRBJ2-5,NA,CASSFGGGRETQYF,TGTGCCAGCAGCTTCGGAGGGGGCCGAGAGACCCAGTACTTC
TRBV6-5,medium-sized,TRBJ1-1,NA,CASSYLGPKTEAFF,TGTGCCAGCAGTTACTTGGGGCCGAAGACTGAAGCTTTCTTT
TRBV6-1,many,TRBJ2-1,TRBD1,CASSEGVGQGAVAAYNEQFF,TGTGCCAGCAGTGAAGGTGTAGGGCAGGGGGCGGTTGCGGCCTACAATGAGCAGTTCTTC
TRBV6-1,many,TRBJ1-1,NA,CASRGWSRGTEAFF,TGTGCCAGCAGAGGTTGGTCCAGGGGCACTGAAGCTTTCTTT
TRBV7-9,many,TRBJ1-2,NA,CASSLGDTNGYTF,TGTGCCAGCAGCTTGGGAGACACGAATGGCTACACCTTC
TRBV6-2/TRBV6-3,many,TRBJ1-1,NA,CASSYEGPKTEAFF,TGTGCCAGCAGTTACGAGGGGCCGAAAACTGAAGCTTTCTTT
TRBV5-1,medium-sized,TRBJ1-2,NA,CASSLRGIYGYTF,TGCGCCAGCAGCTTGCGGGGAATCTATGGCTACACCTTC
TRBV6-2/TRBV6-3,medium-sized,TRBJ2-3,TRBD2,CASSLGTSGADTQYF,TGTGCCAGCAGTTTAGGGACTAGCGGCGCAGATACGCAGTATTTT
TRBV7-9,many,TRBJ2-2,NA,CASSLTGNLGELFF,TGTGCCAGCAGCTTGACAGGAAACCTCGGGGAGCTGTTTTTT
TRBV6-6,many,TRBJ2-3,NA,CASSYGLQDTQYF,TGTGCCAGCAGTTACGGCCTCCAAGATACGCAGTATTTT
TRBV14,many,TRBJ2-1,TRBD1,CASSPGDRAYNEQFF,TGTGCCAGCAGCCCCGGGGACAGGGCTTACAATGAGCAGTTCTTC
TRBV27,medium-sized,TRBJ2-1,TRBD1,CASSPDTGVLDNEQFF,TGTGCCAGCAGTCCAGACACAGGGGTATTGGACAATGAGCAGTTCTTC
TRBV5-6,many,TRBJ2-5,NA,CASSNGQLAYQETQYF,TGTGCCAGCAGCAACGGACAGTTAGCGTACCAAGAGACCCAGTACTTC
TRBV9,NA,TRBJ2-2,NA,CASSLRSRGPSGELFF,TGTGCCAGCAGCCTAAGAAGCAGGGGTCCGTCCGGGGAGCTGTTTTTT
TRBV7-9,NA,TRBJ2-3,NA,CASSLVTGAYTDTQYF,TGTGCCAGCAGCTTAGTGACGGGGGCTTACACAGATACGCAGTATTTT
TRBV20-1,many,TRBJ2-5,NA,CSARSPWLARNQETQYF,TGCAGTGCTAGATCCCCTTGGCTAGCGCGGAACCAAGAGACCCAGTACTTC
TRBV12-3/TRBV12-4,many,TRBJ2-7,TRBD2,CASSFGPVTSGDEQYF,TGTGCCAGCAGTTTCGGACCCGTGACTAGCGGGGACGAGCAGTACTTC
TRBV6-1,many,TRBJ2-1,TRBD2,CASSEQYGGAFYNEQFF,TGTGCCAGCAGTGAACAATACGGGGGGGCCTTCTACAATGAGCAGTTCTTC
TRBV25-1,few,TRBJ1-1,NA,CASSPRGGKSRAFF,TGTGCCAGCTCACCAAGGGGGGGGAAATCAAGAGCTTTCTTT
TRBV3-1,many,TRBJ1-2,TRBD1,CASSPGGAYGYTF,TGTGCCAGCAGCCCAGGGGGCGCCTATGGCTACACCTTC
TRBV28,medium-sized,TRBJ2-5,TRBD2,CASSFLGLAGQETQYF,TGTGCCAGCAGTTTCCTCGGACTAGCAGGCCAAGAGACCCAGTACTTC
TRBV19,many,TRBJ2-7,NA,CASSMAGGRYEQYF,TGTGCCAGTAGTATGGCTGGGGGCCGGTACGAGCAGTACTTC
TRBV5-1,medium-sized,TRBJ1-5,NA,CASSLLGHLNQPQHF,TGCGCCAGCAGCTTGTTGGGACACTTGAATCAGCCCCAGCATTTT
TRBV21-1,many,TRBJ2-5,NA,CASSTRTSGEEETQYF,TGTGCCAGCAGCACAAGGACTAGCGGGGAAGAAGAGACCCAGTACTTC
TRBV29-1,medium-sized,TRBJ1-6,NA,CSASEGVDNSPLHF,TGCAGCGCTTCGGAGGGGGTAGATAATTCACCCCTCCACTTT
TRBV7-2,medium-sized,TRBJ1-1,NA,CASSLGQNTEAFF,TGTGCCAGCAGCTTAGGACAGAACACTGAAGCTTTCTTT
TRBV27,medium-sized,TRBJ2-7,TRBD1,CASSSQGAWDEQYF,TGTGCCAGCAGTTCTCAGGGGGCGTGGGACGAGCAGTACTTC
TRBV2,many,TRBJ2-1,NA,CASTGANYNEQFF,TGTGCCAGCACCGGGGCCAACTACAATGAGCAGTTCTTC
TRBV20-1,many,TRBJ2-1,NA,CSARDSDSGQFF,TGCAGTGCTAGAGACTCGGATTCTGGGCAGTTCTTC
TRBV5-1,medium-sized,TRBJ2-3,NA,CASSKDTDTQYF,TGCGCCAGTTCTAAGGACACAGATACGCAGTATTTT
TRBV9,medium-sized,TRBJ2-3,NA,CASSVGGARADTQYF,TGTGCCAGCAGCGTAGGGGGGGCCAGGGCAGATACGCAGTATTTT
TRBV6-1,medium-sized,TRBJ1-1,NA,CASSATVNTEAFF,TGTGCCAGCAGTGCAACAGTGAACACTGAAGCTTTCTTT
TRBV5-4,many,TRBJ2-1,NA,CASSLQRGMEQFF,TGTGCCAGCAGCCTGCAGCGAGGGATGGAGCAGTTCTTC
TRBV6-5,many,TRBJ2-7,TRBD2,CASKIAGGLYEQYF,TGTGCCAGCAAAATAGCGGGGGGGCTGTACGAGCAGTACTTC
TRBV27,many,TRBJ2-3,TRBD2,CASSFSLARPSGVRDTQYF,TGTGCCAGCAGTTTTTCCCTTGCTAGGCCTAGCGGGGTGAGAGATACGCAGTATTTT